The present TCR beta chain was sequenced within a study of shared clonotypes between healthy human individuals. Study summary: Each donor's CD8 memory used one plate, CD8 naive two, each CD4 subset three.

The study, taken as a whole, reports: Sharing across four donors was highest in naive CD4 (approximately 5%) and lowest in memory CD8 (about 0.4%).

Naive CD8 cells were CD45RO-negative, positively selected for CCR7, excluding terminally differentiated effector memory CD45RA+ cells. All of the donors resided in Nashville, Tennessee, and each was a Caucasian adult. A note on this clone: Its cognate antigen is unknown. Other nucleotide sequences from this sample produce the same CDR3.

In the authors' workflow: In the immunoSEQ data, sequences were junction-only and lacked quality scores, so filtering differed. TCRdb's table, derived via immunoSEQ multiplex PCR, lists solely in-frame clones and lacks some. That table is the source of V, J and clone size, and D and trimming were worked out from the DNA. The sample lists about 2 million clones; approximately 94% were seen once. Germline lookup yields CDR1 SGHRS and CDR2 YFSETQ. V lost 4 bases, J lost 5 bases, and 9 bases lay in between. The CDR3 extends over 12 amino acids. The rearrangement uses TRBV5-1 and TRBJ1-1; D gene ambiguous. The sequenced sample consisted of naive CD8+ T cells sorted from blood. This sequence was found in a man between 18 and 29 years old in good health. The CDR3: CASSQQGTEAFF. The CDR3 bases are TGCGCCAGCAGCCAACAAGGGACTGAAGCTTTCTTT.